These 14 T cell receptor beta chains came from one sample sequenced in a study of T cell repertoires in cytomegalovirus infection. MiXCR, run by TCRdb on the reads, gives a single entry per CDR3 protein. The sample consists of 150,000 to 200,000 distinct CDR3 sequences, 13% to 15% of them appearing once. The sequenced sample was PBMCs. These TCRs come from a human donor in good health (CMV status not recorded). Some clones in this sample may be carry-over from other donors' samples.

This sequence joins TRBV19 and TRBJ1-2; D remains ambiguous. Between the trimmed V and J ends, which lost 6 bases and 2 bases, there was a span of 1 base. Germline values: CDR1 LNHDA, CDR2 SQIVND (reference sequence). This CDR3 is 10 amino acids long. The CDR3 loop reads CASSNYGYTF. CDR3 DNA: TGTGCCAGTAGCAACTATGGCTACACCTTC. Full variable domain (remainder filled in from reference TRBV19 and TRBJ1-2): DGGITQSPKYLFRKEGQNVTLSCEQNLNHDAMYWYRQDPGQGLRLIYYSQIVNDFQKGDIAEGYSVSREKKESFPLTVTSAQKNPTAFYLCASSNYGYTFGSGTRLTVV.

This chain joins TRBV12-3 or TRBV12-4 and TRBJ1-1; a possible D gene is TRBD1 (5 bases). The CDR3 has 11 amino acids. Trimming pared 6 bases from V and 6 bases from J, leaving 8 bases between. CDR3 nucleotide sequence: TGTGCCAGCAGACCGACAGCTGAAGCTTTCTTT. Its translation is CASRPTAEAFF.

This chain links TRBV14 with TRBJ2-3; tentative D call: TRBD1 (6 bases). The CDR3 extends over 18 amino acids. With 4 bases removed from V and 5 bases from J, the gap between germline ends came to 25 bases. Per the germline V gene, CDR1 is SGHDN and CDR2 is FVKESK. The CDR3 DNA reads as TGTGCCAGCAGCCGAAGACTAACCACAGGGAATCTCCAAGATACGCAGTATTTT. This translates into CASSRRLTTGNLQDTQYF.

A remark on this clonotype: This clone may be a read error of a much larger clone one base away. The rearrangement joins TRBV6-5 to TRBJ1-1; D is unresolved. The germline gives CDR1 MNHEY, CDR2 SVGAGI. This CDR3 comprises 13 residues. The CDR3 here is CASSSWEVTAAFF. The CDR3 coding sequence is TGTGCCAGCAGCTCATGGGAGGTTACTGCAGCTTTCTTT.

This chain uses TRBV12-3 or TRBV12-4 with TRBJ2-7, with D perhaps matching TRBD1 (6 bases). The CDR3 is 15 amino acids. V lost 2 bases, J lost 2 bases, and 13 bases lay in between. The CDR3 coding sequence is TGTGCCAGCAGTTTACACCGGGACATAGCCTACGAGCAGTACTTC. It encodes CASSLHRDIAYEQYF.

V is TRBV7-2 and J is TRBJ2-3; D gene ambiguous. Germline assignment: CDR1 SGHTA and CDR2 FQGNSA. The CDR3 is 13 residues long. V was clipped by 5 bases and J by 14 bases, with 20 bases between them. CDR3 DNA sequence: TGTGCCAGCAGCCCCTTCCTAGGGTCCGATAGGTATTTT. Protein: CASSPFLGSDRYF.

This clonotype was counted at least ten times. The chain is built from TRBV29-1 and TRBJ1-1, with unresolved D. The CDR3 spans 13 residues. CDR1 and CDR2 from the germline V gene are SQVTM and ANQGSEA. Between the trimmed V and J ends, which lost 6 bases and 4 bases, there was a span of 15 bases. CDR3 DNA: TGCAGCGTGCAGCCCCCCGGGGTCACTGAAGCTTTCTTT. Its translation: CSVQPPGVTEAFF.

This clonotype was seen many times. The chain combines TRBV7-6 with TRBJ1-1; D ambiguous. V lost 8 bases and J 4 bases, leaving 14 bases between the germline ends. Germline V gene sequence: CDR1 SGHVS, CDR2 FNYEAQ. The CDR3 runs to 13 residues. CDR3 residues: CASLAWQSTEAFF. The CDR3 bases are TGTGCCAGCCTGGCTTGGCAATCCACTGAAGCTTTCTTT.

The J gene is TRBJ2-2, the V gene TRBV7-2; D gene uncertain. This CDR3 has 14 amino acids. V shed 1 base and J shed 6 bases, with 9 bases lying between them. Germline CDR1 and CDR2: SGHTA and FQGNSA. The CDR3 nucleotides read TGTGCCAGCAGCTTAGTTGGCAGCTCCGGGGAGCTGTTTTTT. It specifies CASSLVGSSGELFF.

This clonotype was seen ten or more times. The rearrangement joins TRBV7-9 to TRBJ2-1; TRBD1 is a possible D gene (5 bases). This CDR3 contains 15 residues. The V and J ends lost 5 bases and 2 bases respectively, with 13 bases between them. CDR1 and CDR2 from the germline V gene are SEHNR and FQNEAQ (reference sequence). DNA for the CDR3: TGTGCCAGCAGCCCCCCACGGACAACCTACAATGAGCAGTTCTTC. Protein sequence: CASSPPRTTYNEQFF.

This clonotype has more than one count but fewer than ten. V is TRBV28 and J is TRBJ2-1, with D perhaps TRBD2 (6 bases). There are 17 residues in the CDR3. V dropped 5 bases and J dropped 5 bases, with 22 bases sitting between them. Germline V gene data show CDR1 as MDHEN and CDR2 as SYDVKM. CDR3 sequence (DNA): TGTGCCAGCAGTCCCCGGAGTAGGCGGGACCCCCACAATGAGCAGTTCTTC. Its protein product is CASSPRSRRDPHNEQFF.

This clonotype occurred many times. The chain employs TRBV7-2 and TRBJ1-2, with no clear D. Between the trimmed V and J ends, which lost 1 base and 10 bases, there was a span of 10 bases. Germline lookup yields CDR1 SGHTA and CDR2 FQGNSA. CDR3 length: 12 amino acids. The CDR3 protein is CASSLGPGAYTF. CDR3 DNA: TGTGCCAGCAGCTTAGGGCCGGGAGCCTACACCTTC.

This clonotype has ten or more counts. The CDR3 reads CASSPPGGYGYTF. The CDR3, as DNA: TGTGCCAGCAGCCCACCGGGCGGTTACGGCTACACCTTC. The chain joins TRBV7-2 to TRBJ1-2; D gene unclear. The V gene lost 5 bases and the J gene lost 8 bases, with 15 bases spanning the gap. The CDR3 is 13 residues long. Germline V lookup: CDR1 SGHTA, CDR2 FQGNSA.

In this sample, this clonotype turned up many times. This sequence joins TRBV7-2 and TRBJ1-6; D unresolved. Germline CDR1 and CDR2: SGHTA and FQGNSA. The CDR3 totals 15 residues. Trimming took off 6 bases at V and 6 bases at J, with 15 bases between the two ends. CDR3 DNA: TGTGCCAGCAGTCCCGCCCCAGTAGCTAATTCACCCCTCCACTTT. It yields the protein CASSPAPVANSPLHF.